Reported below is one T cell receptor beta chain. What it recognizes is unknown. The data were taken from a study of cytomegalovirus exposure and HLA in healthy donors. The CDR3 spans 14 residues. CDR1 is SNHLY, CDR2 FYNNEI, per germline. V was pared by 5 bases and J by 0 bases, with 9 bases between. Findings of the study overall: Researchers counted 164 TCR beta chains as cytomegalovirus-associated. It was reportedly the case that the classifier diagnosed cytomegalovirus status with high specificity and sensitivity.

The assay was immunoSEQ multiplex PCR, and TCRdb's table has in-frame clones only and misses some. The sample holds more than 140,000 clones, approximately 91% seen once. Separate from the roughly 730-subject first cohort, the roughly 120-subject validation cohort was the one that the donors belonged to. Sequenced material: PBMCs. V gene TRBV2 combines with J gene TRBJ2-3, with D perhaps TRBD1 (6 bases). This receptor was identified in a woman under 30 in good health and CMV-seropositive. As DNA, the CDR3 is TGTGCCAGCAGTAGGGGGTTGAGCACAGATACGCAGTATTTT. Its translation is CASSRGLSTDTQYF.